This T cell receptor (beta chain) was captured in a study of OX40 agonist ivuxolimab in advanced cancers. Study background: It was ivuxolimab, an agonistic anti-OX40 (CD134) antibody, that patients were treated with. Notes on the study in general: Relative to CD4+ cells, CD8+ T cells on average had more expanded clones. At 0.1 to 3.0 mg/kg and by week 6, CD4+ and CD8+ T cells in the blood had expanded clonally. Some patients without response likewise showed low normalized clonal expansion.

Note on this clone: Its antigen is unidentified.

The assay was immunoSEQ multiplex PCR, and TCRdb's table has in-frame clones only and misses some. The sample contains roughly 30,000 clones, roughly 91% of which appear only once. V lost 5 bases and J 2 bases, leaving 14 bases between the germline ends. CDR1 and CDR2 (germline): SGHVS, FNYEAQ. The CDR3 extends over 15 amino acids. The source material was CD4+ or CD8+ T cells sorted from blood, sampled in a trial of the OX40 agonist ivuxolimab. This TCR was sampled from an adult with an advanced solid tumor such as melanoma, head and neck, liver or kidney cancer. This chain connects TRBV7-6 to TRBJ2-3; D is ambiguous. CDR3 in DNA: TGTGCCAGCAGCCCCGAGACGTCGACCACAGATACGCAGTATTTT. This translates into CASSPETSTTDTQYF.